This record concerns one T cell receptor (beta chain) sequence. Its specificity is not known. This record belongs to a study of T cell responses to AZD1222 COVID-19 vaccine. Study background: Second-dose groups at about 4 or about 12 weeks were pooled.

General study points: White British donors predominated, females outnumbered males, and clonal diversity was possibly underestimated. Spike-wide coverage was observed for vaccine-associated CD4 TCRs, with dominant responses at 160-218 and 743-854. In all cases, repertoires were sampled only after the peak T cell response.

Between the trimmed V and J ends, which lost 7 bases and 6 bases, there was a span of 13 bases. The CDR3 has 13 amino acids. Germline V gives CDR1 SNHLY, CDR2 FYNNEI. TCRdb's copy holds only in-frame clones and misses some; the assay was immunoSEQ multiplex PCR. The sample shows around 62,000 clones, around nine tenths of them seen only once. This TCR came from an adult in good health. The material sequenced was peripheral blood, taken on day 0 of AZD1222 vaccination. This chain joins TRBV2 and TRBJ1-5; D remains ambiguous. CDR3 residues: CASTRGIGQPQHF. CDR3 DNA: TGTGCCAGCACCCGGGGAATTGGTCAGCCCCAGCATTTT.